The 20 T cell receptor beta chains below come from one sample, sequenced in a study of T cell repertoires in cytomegalovirus infection (dated by TCRdb to between 2018 and 2020). Sequencing was carried out with an Illumina HiSeq 1500. In-frame beta chains were kept once TCRdb had trimmed the public reads at Q25 with fastp and called clones with MiXCR. Each CDR3 protein appears once, grouped with its most common genes and DNA. The sample table holds around 300,000 distinct CDR3 sequences, of which roughly 26% were seen once. Clones ranked in the top ten supply about 15% of the sample. The sample was PBMCs. The receptors were gathered from a human donor in good health (CMV status not recorded). Some clones in this sample may be carry-over from other donors' samples.

This clonotype appeared a few times. The chain recombines TRBV6-2 or TRBV6-3 with TRBJ2-7, with 11 bases that match TRBD2. The ends lost 4 bases at V and 2 bases at J; junction bases unmatched: 4. The CDR3 is made up of 15 amino acids. Germline V gene lookup returns CDR1 MNHEY and CDR2 SVGEGT. This CDR3 is CASSSSGRTTYEQYF. For the CDR3, the DNA is TGTGCCAGCAGTTCTAGCGGGAGGACGACCTACGAGCAGTACTTC.

This clonotype has only a few counts. The chain uses TRBV15 and TRBJ2-6; D perhaps matches TRBD2 (5 bases). The CDR3 runs to 17 residues. Per germline, CDR1 LNHNV and CDR2 YYDKDF (reference sequence). Deletions cut 1 base from V and 0 bases from J, with 10 bases between. The CDR3 coding sequence is TGTGCCACCAGCAGAGTGGGCGGGTACTCTGGGGCCAACGTCCTGACTTTC. It codes for CATSRVGGYSGANVLTF.

This sequence joins TRBV28 and TRBJ1-5, with D possibly matching TRBD1 (5 bases). Per the germline V gene, CDR1 is MDHEN and CDR2 is SYDVKM. Trimming left V 5 bases short and J 5 bases short, with 16 bases between. This CDR3 comprises 15 residues. CDR3 residues: CASSTLGGVDQPQHF. The CDR3 DNA reads as TGTGCCAGCAGTACCCTCGGGGGGGTAGATCAGCCCCAGCATTTT.

The chain combines TRBV7-2 with TRBJ2-5; TRBD2 agrees at 11 bases. Germline lookup yields CDR1 SGHTA and CDR2 FQGNSA. This CDR3 spans 15 amino acids. The trim removed 3 bases at V and 2 bases at J, leaving 2 bases unmatched. The CDR3, as DNA: TGTGCCAGCAGCTTTAGCGGGAGGGGTCAAGAGACCCAGTACTTC. It encodes CASSFSGRGQETQYF.

This rearrangement joins TRBV5-1 to TRBJ2-2; D tentatively fits TRBD1 or TRBD2 (6 bases each). The CDR3 length is 15 residues. Germline lookup yields CDR1 SGHRS and CDR2 YFSETQ. The V end was cut by 1 base, the J end by 5 bases, with 12 bases between. The CDR3 coding sequence is TGCGCCAGCAGCTTGATCGGGGGCCGGACCGGGGAGCTGTTTTTT. Translating it yields CASSLIGGRTGELFF.

V usage is TRBV28 and J usage is TRBJ2-7; tentatively, D is TRBD1 (5 bases). This CDR3 has 12 amino acids. CDR1 is MDHEN, CDR2 SYDVKM, per germline. V was cut by 6 bases and J by 3 bases, with 9 bases left in between. CDR3 sequence reads: CASRSDNYEQYF. In DNA form, the CDR3 reads TGTGCCAGCAGATCGGACAACTACGAGCAGTACTTC.

V usage is TRBV20-1 and J usage is TRBJ1-2; D might be TRBD1 (6 bases). CDR1 is DFQATT, CDR2 SNEGSKA, per germline (reference sequence). The CDR3 spans 14 residues. With 5 bases removed from V and 0 bases from J, the gap between germline ends came to 13 bases. In DNA, the CDR3 is TGCAGTGCTCACTACAGGGCACCTAACTATGGCTACACCTTC. Translation gives CSAHYRAPNYGYTF.

This clonotype was recorded a few times. CDR3 DNA sequence: TGTGCCAGCTCATTTACAACAGGAACCACCGGGGAGCTGTTTTTT. Its protein product is CASSFTTGTTGELFF. The chain links TRBV18 to TRBJ2-2; TRBD1 is a possible D gene (5 bases). Germline CDR1 is KGHSH and CDR2 is LQKENI. V dropped 5 bases and J dropped 4 bases, with 14 bases sitting between them. The CDR3 extends over 15 amino acids.

This rearrangement joins TRBV4-1 to TRBJ2-1; no firm D call. The CDR3 runs to 14 residues. Germline V gives CDR1 MGHRA, CDR2 YSYEKL. Trimming left V 0 bases short and J 6 bases short, with 9 bases between. The CDR3 DNA is TGCGCCAGCAGCCAAGATTCCCCCCCCAATGAGCAGTTCTTC. It encodes CASSQDSPPNEQFF.

This clonotype has a handful of counts. This chain joins TRBV6-6 and TRBJ1-5, with D perhaps matching TRBD1 (6 bases). Germline CDR1 reads MNHNY; CDR2 reads SVGAGI (reference sequence). Deletions cut 7 bases from V and 4 bases from J, with 14 bases between. The CDR3 totals 14 residues. DNA for the CDR3: TGTGCCAGCACCACCGGGGGGGCGAATCAGCCCCAGCATTTT. This translates into CASTTGGANQPQHF.

The chain is built from TRBV6-2 or TRBV6-3 and TRBJ1-5; no clear D gene. Germline CDR1 reads MNHEY; CDR2 reads SVGEGT. V lost 5 bases and J lost 11, with 19 bases in between. The CDR3 is made up of 14 amino acids. The CDR3 DNA is TGTGCCAGCAGTCCAACGGTTGTCGGTCGTACCCAGCATTTT. Protein sequence: CASSPTVVGRTQHF.

The chain recombines TRBV7-6 with TRBJ1-1, with 8 bases fitting TRBD1. The trim removed 4 bases at V and 3 bases at J, leaving 7 bases unmatched. CDR1 and CDR2 from the germline V gene are SGHVS and FNYEAQ. The CDR3 spans 15 residues. The DNA of the CDR3 is TGTGCCAGCAGCTCTCAGGGGGCTGGGTACACTGAAGCTTTCTTT. Encoded protein: CASSSQGAGYTEAFF.

The chain is built from TRBV6-6 and TRBJ1-2; maybe TRBD1 (5 bases). Germline CDR1 MNHNY, CDR2 SVGAGI (reference sequence). The CDR3 runs to 14 residues. Trimming pared 8 bases from V and 7 bases from J, leaving 20 bases between. CDR3 sequence reads: CASAYTGDRGGYTF. Written as DNA, the CDR3 is TGTGCCAGCGCCTACACGGGGGATCGCGGTGGCTACACCTTC.

There are a few counts of this clonotype. V is TRBV6-5 and J is TRBJ2-7; 7 bases align to TRBD1. From germline, CDR1 is MNHEY and CDR2 SVGAGI. CDR3 length: 13 amino acids. V was pared by 0 bases and J by 7 bases, with 3 bases of the junction left unmatched. CDR3 nucleotide sequence: TGTGCCAGCAGTTACTCTCCGACAGGGGAGCAGTACTTC. It encodes CASSYSPTGEQYF.

This clonotype was seen a handful of times. This chain links TRBV6-5 with TRBJ2-7, with 8 bases fitting TRBD1. The germline V gene has CDR1 MNHEY and CDR2 SVGAGI. This CDR3 has 14 amino acids. Trimming at V came to 5 bases and at J to 4 bases, leaving 7 bases not matched to a gene. This chain's CDR3 is CASSRTGRRYEQYF. CDR3 coding DNA: TGTGCCAGCAGTCGGACAGGGCGAAGATACGAGCAGTACTTC.

This clonotype appeared a few times. J is TRBJ2-1 and V is TRBV6-2 or TRBV6-3; D gene uncertain. The CDR3 extends over 16 amino acids. V was trimmed by 6 bases and J by 0 bases, leaving 15 bases between them. Germline V lookup: CDR1 MNHEY, CDR2 SVGEGT. CDR3: CASRTTGHGSYNEQFF. CDR3 bases: TGTGCCAGCAGAACTACGGGCCACGGCTCCTACAATGAGCAGTTCTTC.

This clonotype came up a few times. This chain joins TRBV6-1 and TRBJ2-2; unclear D gene. The germline V gene has CDR1 MNHNS and CDR2 SASEGT. Trimming removed 6 bases at V and 6 bases at J, with 14 bases between. This CDR3 is 14 amino acids long. In DNA form, the CDR3 reads TGTGCCAGCAGCCTCGGCTTTTTCGCCGGGGAGCTGTTTTTT. Translating it yields CASSLGFFAGELFF.

V and J are TRBV7-2 and TRBJ2-7; the match to TRBD2 covers 10 bases. V was clipped by 1 base and J by 6 bases; unmatched bases: 9. The CDR3 sequence is 16 residues long. Germline V gene data show CDR1 as SGHTA and CDR2 as FQGNSA. The CDR3 nucleotides are TGTGCCAGCAGCTTAGGGCTAGCGGGAGCCCGAGCCGAGCAGTACTTC. The encoded protein is CASSLGLAGARAEQYF.

The V call is TRBV3-1, the J call TRBJ2-5; D possibly corresponds to TRBD2 (6 bases). Germline CDR1 is LGHDT and CDR2 is YNNKEL (reference sequence). The CDR3 spans 13 residues. Trimming pared 4 bases from V and 6 bases from J, leaving 12 bases between. Here the CDR3 reads CASSLGLFKTQYF. CDR3 nucleotides: TGTGCCAGCAGCCTTGGACTATTTAAGACCCAGTACTTC.

This clonotype was seen a few times. The rearrangement joins TRBV5-4 to TRBJ2-1; 10 positions agree with TRBD2. The CDR3 extends over 13 amino acids. With V trimmed by 6 bases and J by 8 bases, 5 bases remained unmatched. The germline gives CDR1 SGHNT, CDR2 YYREEE (reference sequence). In DNA, the CDR3 is TGTGCCAGCAAGAGCGGGGGGGCCGATGAGCAGTTCTTC. Encoded protein: CASKSGGADEQFF.